This entry describes one T cell receptor (beta chain). Its antigen remains unidentified. This sample stems from a study of Ad26.COV2.S vaccination and SARS-CoV-2 variants. Study details: Intramuscular Ad26.COV2.S doses were given once or twice, 56 days apart. Notes on the study in general: Substantial breadth was reportedly displayed by spike-specific CD8+ and CD4+ T cell responses after vaccination. Similar non-spike TCR breadth was observed in recipients of vaccine and of placebo. Analyses of TCR breadth and depth may have underestimated total T cell responses.

Described treatment: 15 to 20 received Ad26.COV2.S at low or high dose, single or two shots; about 5 received placebo; per-sample allocation not given. Day 63 following the first vaccine or placebo injection was when the samples were taken. The protocol was immunoSEQ multiplex PCR, while the TCRdb copy is restricted to in-frame clones and leaves out a portion. Found here are about 480,000 clones, around nine tenths of them singletons; the top ten hold 13%. The sequence came from a person aged 18-65 years who received the Ad26.COV2.S COVID-19 vaccine or a placebo. The material was peripheral blood, obtained in a trial of Ad26.COV2.S vaccine versus placebo.

CDR3 amino acids: CASSLKSETQYF. The DNA for the CDR3 is TGCGCCAGCAGCCTAAAGTCTGAGACCCAGTACTTC. The J gene is TRBJ2-5, the V gene TRBV5-1; D is uncertain. Looked up from germline, CDR1 is SGHRS and CDR2 is YFSETQ. CDR3 size: 12 residues. Trimming took 4 bases from V and 5 from J, leaving 9 bases between them.